Reported below is one TCR beta chain. As yet, its antigen is unknown. The record originates from a study of shared clonotypes between healthy human individuals. Study-wide findings and caveats: Among non-shared clonotypes, generation probabilities were lower than among those shared by all four donors.

Clones were sequenced by immunoSEQ multiplex PCR, and TCRdb holds only the in-frame ones, with some missing. The sample holds around 600,000 clones; approximately 95% are singletons and the top ten take approximately 0.11%. The CDR3 is 14 residues long. V dropped 1 base and J dropped 6; count of bases not matched to a gene: 3. Germline V gene data show CDR1 as MDHEN and CDR2 as SYDVKM. CD45RO negativity and positive selection for CCR7 defined naive CD8 cells, a population that excluded terminally differentiated effector memory CD45RA+ cells. The clonotype was recovered from a woman in her twenties or thirties in good health. The source material was naive CD8+ T cells sorted from blood. The V call is TRBV28, the J call TRBJ2-3; 8 bases map to TRBD2. This CDR3 reads CASSLSSGGDTQYF. The CDR3 region has the DNA TGTGCCAGCAGTTTATCCTCGGGGGGGGATACGCAGTATTTT.